This T cell receptor beta chain was obtained from a study of blood T cell repertoires in COVID-19. Overall study context: Donors in the United States, Italy and Spain gave samples during acute or convalescent COVID-19.

Methods used by the authors: Reference gene primer amplification in the assay estimated nucleated cell counts. Only in-frame clones appear in the TCRdb table, and some are missing; sequencing was by immunoSEQ multiplex PCR. V, J and clone size derive from that table, while D and trimming were established from the DNA sequence. The sample includes around 380,000 clones, over 65% of them seen just once. What was sequenced was peripheral blood. This receptor was taken from a human donor with acute or convalescent COVID-19. The donor label of this sample is uncertain.

The CDR3 spells CASSLDRRYSPSGNTIYF. In DNA form, the CDR3 reads TGTGCCAGCAGCTTGGATCGAAGGTACAGCCCCTCTGGAAACACCATATATTTT. The chain uses TRBV5-6 and TRBJ1-3; D remains ambiguous. CDR1 SGHDT and CDR2 YYEEEE come from the germline V gene. V lost 0 bases, J lost 0 bases, and 16 bases lay in between. The CDR3 is 18 amino acids.